This T cell receptor (beta chain) was sequenced during a study of shared clonotypes between healthy human individuals. As for this clone: No antigen is known for it.

Sequencing was at deep level. Assay used: immunoSEQ multiplex PCR; TCRdb lists only in-frame clones, some missing. The table has more than 2,000,000 clones, 90% to 95% seen once; the top ten hold approximately 0.4%. Unmatched junction bases numbered 15, after V lost 5 bases and J lost 3 bases. The CDR3 is made up of 17 amino acids. Germline CDR1 is ENHRY and CDR2 is SYGVKD. Study-wide findings and caveats: Among the subsets, naive ones generally showed larger estimated richness than memory ones.

J is TRBJ1-2 and V is TRBV10-3, with TRBD1 matching 7 bases. The sample was naive CD4+ T cells from PBMCs. The subset was: CD45RA+ positively selected. The TCR comes from a man in his late teens or twenties in good health. Some clones in this sample may be carry-over from other donors' samples. CDR3 amino acids: CAISSNLLRQGHYGYTF. DNA of the CDR3: TGTGCCATCAGTTCAAACCTCTTAAGACAGGGACACTATGGCTACACCTTC.